The 22 T cell receptor beta chains reported below all come from one sample, sequenced in a study of blood T cells in healthy people across ages. A second roughly 6 to 11 cycle PCR used barcoded and J-beta primers. MiXCR was run by TCRdb on the 5' RACE reads, yielding one entry per CDR3 protein. There are around 900,000 distinct CDR3 sequences in the sample; roughly half occur only once, and about 20% lies in the top ten. Source material: blood. Receptors originate from a woman in her sixties in good health.

The rearrangement joins TRBV4-1 to TRBJ2-7; 10 bases align to TRBD2. The CDR3 covers 16 residues. Germline V gene data show CDR1 as MGHRA and CDR2 as YSYEKL. V was pared by 8 bases and J by 6 bases, with 16 bases of the junction left unmatched. CDR3 sequence reads: CASGGTSDSSPPEQYF. DNA for the CDR3: TGCGCCAGCGGAGGGACTAGCGACTCCTCCCCACCCGAGCAGTACTTC.

This clonotype was seen a handful of times. This sequence joins TRBV6-2 or TRBV6-3 and TRBJ2-5; tentatively, D is TRBD1 (6 bases). The CDR3 has 15 amino acids. Trimming took off 5 bases at V and 1 base at J, with 14 bases between the two ends. Germline V lookup: CDR1 MNHEY, CDR2 SVGEGT. The CDR3 DNA follows: TGTGCCAGCAGTCCCAGGGGTAGGCGCCAAGAGACCCAGTACTTC. This codes for CASSPRGRRQETQYF.

The rearrangement joins TRBV4-3 to TRBJ1-5; D is perhaps TRBD1 (6 bases). The V end lost 1 base, the J end lost 6 bases, and 10 bases lay between the germline ends. Germline values: CDR1 LGHNA, CDR2 YSLEER. This CDR3 has 14 residues. The CDR3 loop reads CASSQVGGSQPQHF. The DNA of the CDR3 is TGCGCCAGCAGCCAAGTGGGGGGCAGTCAGCCCCAGCATTTT.

The chain recombines TRBV7-2 with TRBJ2-6; D call uncertain. Germline V gives CDR1 SGHTA, CDR2 FQGNSA. Trimming cost V 7 bases and J 1 base, with 14 bases left between them. The CDR3 covers 16 residues. The CDR3 bases are TGTGCCAGCACTATGAGACGAGCTTCTGGGGCCAACGTCCTGACTTTC. Translating it yields CASTMRRASGANVLTF.

The chain recombines TRBV20-1 with TRBJ2-3; tentatively, D is TRBD2 (7 bases). V lost 0 bases and J lost 1, with 17 bases in between. The CDR3 length is 17 residues. Germline CDR1 DFQATT, CDR2 SNEGSKA (reference sequence). The chain's CDR3 is CSARDLGGGPGTDTQYF. The CDR3 region has the DNA TGCAGTGCTAGAGATCTAGGGGGAGGGCCCGGCACAGATACGCAGTATTTT.

The V call is TRBV27, the J call TRBJ2-2, with 7 bases aligning to TRBD1. V dropped 5 bases and J dropped 2; count of bases not matched to a gene: 5. The CDR3 consists of 15 residues. Germline V gene sequence: CDR1 MNHEY, CDR2 SMNVEV (reference sequence). CDR3 DNA: TGTGCCAGCAGTCGTACAGGGGTTAACACCGGGGAGCTGTTTTTT. Translating it yields CASSRTGVNTGELFF.

The chain couples TRBV6-6 to TRBJ1-1; the D is unclear. Germline CDR1 MNHNY, CDR2 SVGAGI (reference sequence). The CDR3 is made up of 12 amino acids. Trimming stripped 4 bases from V and 5 bases from J, with 8 bases between. The CDR3 region is CASSFRGTEAFF. The CDR3, as DNA: TGTGCCAGCAGTTTCCGCGGTACTGAAGCTTTCTTT.

This chain's CDR3 is CASSLDINQPQHF. CDR3 nucleotide sequence: TGTGCCAGCAGCTTAGATATCAATCAGCCCCAGCATTTT. The chain links TRBV11-2 to TRBJ1-5; D uncertain. Trimming removed 0 bases from V and 3 bases from J, with 3 bases in between. From germline, CDR1 is SGHAT and CDR2 FQNNGV. CDR3 length equals 13 residues.

This chain joins TRBV11-2 and TRBJ1-1; D is uncertain. In germline, CDR1 is SGHAT, CDR2 FQNNGV. V lost 2 bases, J lost 1 base, and 11 bases lay in between. The CDR3 spans 15 residues. Here the CDR3 DNA reads TGTGCCAGCAGCTTACGGGTGCGGGGGAACACTGAAGCTTTCTTT. Its translation: CASSLRVRGNTEAFF.

This chain connects TRBV4-2 to TRBJ2-5; TRBD2 aligns across 15 bases. Germline lookup yields CDR1 LGHNA and CDR2 YNFKEQ. V shed 4 bases and J 1 base; nucleotides not matched to a gene: 7. CDR3 length: 18 amino acids. The CDR3 DNA reads TGTGCCAGCAGCCGCGGGACTAGCGGGAGGATCCGCCAAGAGACCCAGTACTTC. Protein: CASSRGTSGRIRQETQYF.

This rearrangement joins TRBV20-1 to TRBJ2-1; unclear D gene. The CDR3 covers 14 residues. The V gene's germline CDR1 is DFQATT and CDR2 SNEGSKA (reference sequence). Deletions cut 3 bases from V and 5 bases from J, with 14 bases between. The CDR3, as DNA: TGCAGTGCTAGTAGAGGTAGTAGGGACAATGAGCAGTTCTTC. Translating gives CSASRGSRDNEQFF.

This rearrangement joins TRBV6-6 to TRBJ2-5; D is uncertain. The end of the DNA aligns better with TRBJ2-7, so the J call may be wrong. The CDR3 spans 13 residues. The germline V gene has CDR1 MNHNY and CDR2 SVGAGI (reference sequence). The CDR3 loop reads CASSYGPLGEQYF. The CDR3 region has the DNA TGTGCCAGCAGTTACGGCCCGTTGGGCGAGCAGTACTTC.

There are a few counts of this clonotype. The chain carries TRBV7-8 and TRBJ2-7, with 13 bases that match TRBD2. The CDR3 has 15 residues. V lost 3 bases and J lost 2; bases outside the gene matches: 1. Germline lookup yields CDR1 SGHVS and CDR2 FQNEAQ. The CDR3 spells CASSFGLAGAYEQYF. CDR3 in DNA: TGTGCCAGCAGCTTCGGACTAGCGGGAGCCTACGAGCAGTACTTC.

The rearrangement joins TRBV15 to TRBJ2-1; D gene unclear. V gave up 0 bases and J gave up 6 bases, with 9 bases separating them. The CDR3 loop spans 14 amino acids. In germline, CDR1 is LNHNV, CDR2 YYDKDF (reference sequence). The chain's CDR3 is CATSRDWIINEQFF. The CDR3 nucleotides are TGTGCCACCAGCAGAGACTGGATTATCAATGAGCAGTTCTTC.

The chain carries TRBV2 and TRBJ2-1; D not resolved. CDR3 size: 14 residues. CDR1 and CDR2 (germline): SNHLY, FYNNEI. The ends were cut back, 7 bases at V and 0 bases at J, with 10 bases in the middle. CDR3 protein: CASTVTSSYNEQFF. For the CDR3, the DNA is TGTGCCAGCACCGTGACCAGCTCCTACAATGAGCAGTTCTTC.

This clonotype was detected a few times. The chain recombines TRBV2 with TRBJ2-7; D gene uncertain. The CDR3 totals 14 residues. V dropped 6 bases and J dropped 0 bases, with 12 bases sitting between them. In germline, CDR1 is SNHLY, CDR2 FYNNEI. The CDR3, as DNA: TGTGCCAGCAGGGACGGCCGAAGCTCCTACGAGCAGTACTTC. As protein: CASRDGRSSYEQYF.

The V and J genes are TRBV20-1 and TRBJ1-6; 12 bases are a match to TRBD1. The CDR3 sequence is 16 residues long. Germline values: CDR1 DFQATT, CDR2 SNEGSKA (reference sequence). The ends lost 0 bases at V and 9 bases at J; junction bases unmatched: 6. The CDR3 DNA follows: TGCAGTGCTAGAGATCTGGGGACAGGGGGCTTTTCACCCCTCCACTTT. As protein: CSARDLGTGGFSPLHF.

The sample holds a few counts of this clonotype. This sequence joins TRBV29-1 and TRBJ2-1, with 10 bases matching TRBD1. Germline V gene data show CDR1 as SQVTM and CDR2 as ANQGSEA. V dropped 5 bases and J dropped 8; count of bases not matched to a gene: 12. This CDR3 spans 15 amino acids. The CDR3 DNA is TGCAGCGTTCACGTCCCGGGACAGGGGAGGGATGAGCAGTTCTTC. Translation gives CSVHVPGQGRDEQFF.

The rearrangement links TRBV20-1 to TRBJ1-1; 8 bases map to TRBD1. V gave up 6 bases and J gave up 6 bases; unmatched junction bases: 9. Germline V gene lookup returns CDR1 DFQATT and CDR2 SNEGSKA (reference sequence). The CDR3 loop spans 13 amino acids. In DNA form, the CDR3 reads TGCAGTGCCAGTAGCTCGACAGGGGCTGAAGCTTTCTTT. Its translation: CSASSSTGAEAFF.

The genes are TRBV5-1 and TRBJ2-7, with D possibly matching TRBD2 (5 bases). This CDR3 contains 14 residues. In germline, CDR1 is SGHRS, CDR2 YFSETQ. V shed 1 base and J shed 6 bases, with 14 bases lying between them. In DNA form, the CDR3 reads TGCGCCAGCAGCTTGAAGCCGGCCGAGGGCGAGCAGTACTTC. This encodes CASSLKPAEGEQYF.

The rearrangement uses TRBV20-1 and TRBJ2-3; no definite D call. The CDR3 sequence is 14 residues long. Trimming pared 6 bases from V and 2 bases from J, leaving 15 bases between. Germline CDR1 and CDR2: DFQATT and SNEGSKA (reference sequence). CDR3 bases: TGCAGTGCGGGTGGGTTCCAAAACACAGATACGCAGTATTTT. Residues: CSAGGFQNTDTQYF.

This chain joins TRBV11-2 and TRBJ1-2; tentative D call: TRBD1 (6 bases). V was cut by 1 base and J by 4 bases, with 19 bases left in between. CDR3 length: 17 amino acids. Germline V gives CDR1 SGHAT, CDR2 FQNNGV. The CDR3 region is CASSLVRDTSLSYGYTF. CDR3 DNA: TGTGCCAGCAGCTTAGTGCGGGACACCTCCCTCTCCTATGGCTACACCTTC.